This T cell receptor (beta chain) was observed in a study of vaccination effects on CD4 cells after COVID-19. The overall study: Post-vaccine specimens arrived a median 72 days past the second dose.

Before sequencing took place, the ViraFEST assay used viral peptide pools to expand antigen-specific CD4+ T cells. CD4+ T cell isolation took place after 10 days of culture. Each participant was given two doses of one vaccine (BNT162b2 or mRNA-1273). It was with roughly 9.5 IU/ml IL-2 and about 10 ug/ml peptides that 1.5 million to 2 million PBMC per well were cultured. Clones were sequenced by immunoSEQ multiplex PCR, and TCRdb holds only the in-frame ones, with some missing. The sample has roughly 13,000 clones; roughly 72% are singletons. A word on this clone: Its target is unknown.

The CDR3 runs to 12 residues. V was cut by 5 bases and J by 6 bases, with 11 bases left in between. V is TRBV12-3 or TRBV12-4 and J is TRBJ2-7; D is unresolved. This sample comprised CD4+ T cells from PBMCs cultured with SARS-CoV-2 spike peptides, obtained after COVID-19 vaccination. The sequence derives from a human donor who received a COVID-19 vaccine. The CDR3 nucleotides are TGTGCCAGCAGTCTGACTCTTTCCGAGCAGTACTTC. This translates into CASSLTLSEQYF.